This T cell receptor beta chain was sequenced in a study of graft-versus-host responses after intestinal transplantation. Study at large: All of the recipients had induction that used anti-thymocyte globulin, then tacrolimus and steroids for approximately 3 years.

To note about this clone: The antigen is unknown.

Only in-frame clones appear in the TCRdb table, and some are missing; sequencing was by immunoSEQ multiplex PCR. The sample carries about 73,000 clones, nearly 90% recorded once. The CDR3 consists of 15 residues. The germline gives CDR1 MGHRA, CDR2 YSYEKL. Trimming left V 0 bases short and J 5 bases short, with 13 bases between. The V and J genes are TRBV4-1 and TRBJ1-1; a possible D gene is TRBD1 (6 bases). This sequence originates from a human donor who was the organ donor for an intestinal transplant. Sequenced here: unstimulated CD8+ T cells sorted from spleen or lymph node cells, sampled before transplant. The CDR3 DNA follows: TGCGCCAGCAGCCAAGATGCTGGGGGCGGTACTGAAGCTTTCTTT. Protein: CASSQDAGGGTEAFF.